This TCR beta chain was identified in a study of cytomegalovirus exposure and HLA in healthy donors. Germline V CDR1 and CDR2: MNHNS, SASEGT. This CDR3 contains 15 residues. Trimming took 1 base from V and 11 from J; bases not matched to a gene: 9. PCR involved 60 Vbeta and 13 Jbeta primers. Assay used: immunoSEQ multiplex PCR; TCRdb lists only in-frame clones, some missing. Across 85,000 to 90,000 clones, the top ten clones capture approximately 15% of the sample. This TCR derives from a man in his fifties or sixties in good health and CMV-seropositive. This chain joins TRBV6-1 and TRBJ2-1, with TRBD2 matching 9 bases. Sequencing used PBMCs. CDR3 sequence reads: CASSEGAGGRFQQFF. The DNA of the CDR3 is TGTGCCAGCAGTGAAGGAGCGGGAGGCCGATTTCAGCAGTTCTTC.